This T cell receptor (beta chain) was obtained from a study of T cell repertoires in cytomegalovirus infection. Whole-study context: An indication of both CMV infection and matching HLA type came from public TCR beta signatures.

TCRdb re-derived calls from the reads in MiXCR, one entry per CDR3 protein. The sample contains 450,000 to 650,000 distinct CDR3 sequences, approximately 26% of which appear only once. Whole-study findings and limits: The response measured ex vivo was dominated by TCR beta clonotypes (HLA-C-restricted and CMV-specific). Cumulated frequencies of public TCR beta families served to identify carriers of CMV plus the relevant HLA.

Comments on this clonotype: Its antigen is unidentified.

V lost 5 bases, J lost 6 bases, and 14 bases lay in between. The CDR3 sequence is 14 residues long. Germline lookup yields CDR1 SGHNT and CDR2 YENEEA. The material sequenced was PBMCs. The rearrangement uses TRBV11-3 and TRBJ2-1; D could derive from TRBD1 or TRBD2 (5 bases each). The TCR originated in a human donor in good health (CMV status not recorded). Some clones in this sample may be carry-over from other donors' samples. The CDR3 protein is CASSLGAGLNEQFF. DNA of the CDR3: TGTGCCAGCAGCCTCGGGGCGGGCCTCAATGAGCAGTTCTTC.